This T cell receptor (beta chain) was recorded in a study of regulatory T cells in long-lasting Graves disease. Study context: Persistent cases were those of Graves' disease that involved over 5 years of antithyroid drugs with positive TSH receptor antibodies. Whole-study results and caveats: The study found TRBV28, TRBJ1-2 and TRBJ2-5 favored in persistent disease. Possibly, too few samples lowered accuracy.

Time point meaning: persistent/refractory GD, antithyroid drugs over 5 years with positive TRAb. Construction of the TCR library relied on RNA isolated from PBMCs. From each patient, about 8.3 milliliters of peripheral blood was drawn and collected into an EDTA anticoagulant tube. A note on this clonotype: The antigen is undetermined.

TCR beta libraries were built with iRepertoire HTBI primers and Arm-PCR of CDR3 regions. TCRdb used MiXCR to reprocess the multiplex PCR reads, holding one entry per CDR3 protein. The table records 650,000 to 850,000 distinct CDR3 sequences, around 30% of them present only once. Trimming took 4 bases from V and 5 from J; bases not matched to a gene: 10. CDR1 and CDR2 from the germline V gene are SQVTM and ANQGSEA. This CDR3 has 14 amino acids. The receptor's source is a female donor with Graves disease. The chain has TRBV29-1 and TRBJ1-1; 7 bases line up with TRBD1. Sequenced here: peripheral blood mononuclear cells (PBMCs), sampled when the disease was refractory, from a patient treated with antithyroid drugs. The CDR3 bases are TGCAGCGTTGGAACCACAGGGGCGAGTACTGAAGCTTTCTTT. Translation: CSVGTTGASTEAFF.